This entry lists 29 T cell receptor beta chains sequenced from one sample in a study of blood T cell repertoires in COVID-19. The repertoire was sequenced with immunoSEQ multiplex PCR; TCRdb's copy has only in-frame clones and lacks some. The sample carries 250,000 or so clones, 86% recorded once. Sequencing was done on a sample of peripheral blood. The receptors were sampled from an elderly man with acute or convalescent COVID-19.

The J gene is TRBJ1-2, the V gene TRBV19, with D perhaps TRBD1 (5 bases). Germline-derived CDR1 and CDR2 are LNHDA and SQIVND (reference sequence). The ends were cut back, 4 bases at V and 4 bases at J, with 13 bases in the middle. CDR3 length: 14 residues. As DNA, the CDR3 is TGTGCCAGTAGTACTAGGGGCAGGTCCTATGGCTACACCTTC. Encoded protein: CASSTRGRSYGYTF. The variable domain in full, completed from reference TRBV19 and TRBJ1-2, reads DGGITQSPKYLFRKEGQNVTLSCEQNLNHDAMYWYRQDPGQGLRLIYYSQIVNDFQKGDIAEGYSVSREKKESFPLTVTSAQKNPTAFYLCASSTRGRSYGYTFGSGTRLTVV.

This sequence joins TRBV25-1 and TRBJ2-7; a possible D gene is TRBD2 (6 bases). With 4 bases removed from V and 5 bases from J, the gap between germline ends came to 15 bases. The length of the CDR3 is 14 residues. CDR1 and CDR2 (germline): MGHDK, SYGVNS. This chain's CDR3 is CASSAGRTSNEQYF. As DNA, the CDR3 is TGTGCCAGCAGTGCCGGGAGAACATCAAACGAGCAGTACTTC.

This rearrangement joins TRBV28 to TRBJ1-5; weak D call: TRBD1 (6 bases). The CDR3 is 13 residues long. Germline V lookup: CDR1 MDHEN, CDR2 SYDVKM. V lost 5 bases, J lost 8 bases, and 13 bases lay in between. CDR3 nucleotide sequence: TGTGCCAGCAGTCCAGGGACAATTAAGCCCCAGCATTTT. This gives the protein CASSPGTIKPQHF.

V is TRBV14 and J is TRBJ1-6, with 7 bases identical to TRBD1. The CDR3 length is 15 residues. Germline V lookup: CDR1 SGHDN, CDR2 FVKESK. The junction had 7 bases not matched to a gene; V was cut back by 2 bases and J by 9 bases. CDR3 nucleotide sequence: TGTGCCAGCAGCCAAATAGGGGGCGGCGGTTCACCCCTCCACTTT. This gives the protein CASSQIGGGGSPLHF.

The V gene is TRBV7-2, the J gene TRBJ1-5; D may be TRBD1 (6 bases). The CDR3 is made up of 14 amino acids. The ends were cut back, 5 bases at V and 7 bases at J, with 15 bases in the middle. Per the germline V gene, CDR1 is SGHTA and CDR2 is FQGNSA. CDR3 sequence reads: CASSQGTGAQPQHF. The CDR3 DNA sequence: TGTGCCAGCAGCCAGGGGACGGGTGCGCAGCCCCAGCATTTT.

The chain recombines TRBV5-1 with TRBJ1-2, with 8 bases aligning to TRBD1. CDR1 is SGHRS and CDR2 is YFSETQ in the germline V gene. The J segment lost 3 bases and the V segment lost 0 bases, leaving 10 bases of the junction unmatched. The CDR3 runs 17 residues. The CDR3 coding sequence is TGCGCCAGCAGCTTGGTACTGCAGGGGGCAGTGGACTATGGCTACACCTTC. Residues: CASSLVLQGAVDYGYTF.

The chain employs TRBV19 and TRBJ1-2; D is possibly TRBD1 (6 bases). CDR1 is LNHDA and CDR2 is SQIVND in the germline V gene (reference sequence). Trimming removed 3 bases at V and 4 bases at J, with 12 bases between. The CDR3 loop spans 14 amino acids. CDR3 sequence reads: CASSIPDSFYGYTF. CDR3 DNA: TGTGCCAGTAGTATCCCGGACAGTTTCTATGGCTACACCTTC.

In this sample, this clone turned up a few times. This chain uses TRBV18 with TRBJ2-2; 7 nucleotides agree with TRBD1. Trimming at V came to 3 bases and at J to 0 bases, leaving 13 bases not matched to a gene. The CDR3 covers 19 residues. The germline CDR1 and CDR2 sequences are KGHSH and LQKENI. CDR3 sequence (DNA): TGTGCCAGCTCACCGACGTTCCCCGAGACAGGGTCGAACACCGGGGAGCTGTTTTTT. It specifies CASSPTFPETGSNTGELFF.

This clone is a singleton in its sample. The genes are TRBV10-3 and TRBJ2-5; 9 positions agree with TRBD2. V trimming: 5 bases; J trimming: 1 base; junction bases outside the gene matches: 8. CDR1 and CDR2 (germline): ENHRY, SYGVKD. The CDR3 sequence is 16 residues long. The CDR3 sequence: CAISSVAGGLQETQYF. CDR3 nucleotides: TGTGCCATCAGTTCCGTTGCGGGAGGGCTCCAAGAGACCCAGTACTTC.

V is TRBV19 and J is TRBJ2-7; 7 bases align to TRBD2. The CDR3 extends over 17 amino acids. Germline V gene data show CDR1 as LNHDA and CDR2 as SQIVND (reference sequence). The V segment lost 2 bases and the J segment 0 bases; nucleotides outside the gene matches: 10. In DNA, the CDR3 is TGTGCCAGTAGTATAAGGGTCCCTAGCGGATTCTCCTACGAGCAGTACTTC. Its protein is CASSIRVPSGFSYEQYF.

This clone appeared once. The CDR3 loop reads CATSEGVQETQYF. Here the CDR3 DNA reads TGTGCCACCAGCGAGGGGGTCCAAGAGACCCAGTACTTC. The chain recombines TRBV24-1 with TRBJ2-5, with D maybe TRBD1 (6 bases). Germline CDR1 KGHDR, CDR2 SFDVKD. CDR3 length: 13 residues. V was shortened by 7 bases and J by 1 base, with 9 bases between the two germline ends.

This sequence joins TRBV5-1 and TRBJ2-3; 16 bases align to TRBD2. Unmatched junction bases numbered 12, after V lost 7 bases and J lost 4 bases. Germline V lookup: CDR1 SGHRS, CDR2 YFSETQ. This CDR3 spans 18 amino acids. Here the CDR3 reads CASGVGTSGRASADTQYF. CDR3 in DNA: TGCGCCAGCGGCGTCGGGACTAGCGGGAGGGCCTCGGCAGATACGCAGTATTTT.

As to this clone: Other DNA variants within this sample encode the same CDR3. The chain joins TRBV24-1 to TRBJ1-2, with D maybe TRBD1 (5 bases). The CDR3 contains 13 residues. The V gene lost 4 bases and the J gene lost 0 bases, with 5 bases spanning the gap. Germline loops: CDR1 KGHDR, CDR2 SFDVKD. The CDR3 nucleotides read TGTGCCACCAGTGACAGGGCTAACTATGGCTACACCTTC. It codes for CATSDRANYGYTF.

V gene TRBV6-5 combines with J gene TRBJ1-5; TRBD1 aligns across 7 bases. The junction had 4 bases not matched to a gene; V was cut back by 7 bases and J by 4 bases. The germline V gene encodes CDR1 MNHEY and CDR2 SVGAGI. This CDR3 has 13 amino acids. The CDR3 region is CASIRDRNQPQHF. For the CDR3, the DNA is TGTGCCAGCATCCGGGACAGAAATCAGCCCCAGCATTTT.

The rearrangement uses TRBV10-3 and TRBJ1-5; 8 bases align to TRBD1. This CDR3 contains 12 residues. The germline V gene has CDR1 ENHRY and CDR2 SYGVKD. V gave up 10 bases and J gave up 7 bases; unmatched junction bases: 6. CDR3 amino acids: CASRTGNQPQHF. CDR3 DNA: TGTGCCAGCCGGACAGGGAACCAGCCCCAGCATTTT.

The genes are TRBV5-6 and TRBJ2-1, with TRBD1 matching 10 bases. This CDR3 spans 15 amino acids. The germline gives CDR1 SGHDT, CDR2 YYEEEE. The trim removed 2 bases at V and 9 bases at J, leaving 8 bases unmatched. The CDR3 DNA sequence: TGTGCCAGCAGCTTTTTGGGGACAGGGGAAGGTGAGCAGTTCTTC. It is translated as CASSFLGTGEGEQFF.

This chain links TRBV5-6 with TRBJ1-3, with D unresolved. This CDR3 contains 16 residues. Trimming took off 0 bases at V and 0 bases at J, with 10 bases between the two ends. Germline CDR1 SGHDT, CDR2 YYEEEE. CDR3 in amino acids: CASSLGAPISGNTIYF. The CDR3 DNA reads TGTGCCAGCAGCTTGGGGGCCCCTATCTCTGGAAACACCATATATTTT.

The chain combines TRBV6-2 or TRBV6-3 with TRBJ1-2; no clear D. The CDR3 contains 12 residues. CDR1 and CDR2 (germline): MNHEY, SVGEGT. V lost 0 bases and J 7 bases, leaving 6 bases between the germline ends. CDR3 sequence: CASSYSTGGYTF. DNA of the CDR3: TGTGCCAGCAGTTACTCGACTGGTGGCTACACCTTC.

The rearrangement uses TRBV19 and TRBJ1-4, with D possibly being TRBD1 (6 bases). This CDR3 contains 14 residues. CDR1 is LNHDA, CDR2 SQIVND, per germline (reference sequence). The ends were cut back, 3 bases at V and 4 bases at J, with 9 bases in the middle. CDR3 DNA sequence: TGTGCCAGTAGTATCCCAGGGGATAATGAAAAACTGTTTTTT. Its translation is CASSIPGDNEKLFF.

This chain joins TRBV19 and TRBJ1-6, with TRBD1 matching 12 bases. This CDR3 has 14 residues. Per germline, CDR1 LNHDA and CDR2 SQIVND (reference sequence). Trimming at V came to 8 bases and at J to 10 bases, leaving 6 bases not matched to a gene. DNA of the CDR3: TGTGCCAGTGGGACAGGGGGCTTGGGATCACCCCTCCACTTT. This codes for CASGTGGLGSPLHF.

The chain links TRBV27 to TRBJ1-5; 7 nucleotides align to TRBD1. Unmatched junction bases numbered 5, after V lost 6 bases and J lost 0 bases. The CDR3 totals 15 residues. Germline CDR1 MNHEY, CDR2 SMNVEV (reference sequence). The CDR3 nucleotides are TGTGCCAGCAGGGATGGGACAGATAGCAATCAGCCCCAGCATTTT. Translation gives CASRDGTDSNQPQHF.

The V gene is TRBV28, the J gene TRBJ2-7; a possible D gene is TRBD2 (5 bases). The ends were cut back, 3 bases at V and 0 bases at J, with 12 bases in the middle. The V gene's germline CDR1 is MDHEN and CDR2 SYDVKM. This CDR3 region has 15 residues. CDR3 sequence (DNA): TGTGCCAGCAGTTTGAGAGGGCTCAGCTCCTACGAGCAGTACTTC. As protein: CASSLRGLSSYEQYF.

This chain connects TRBV7-9 to TRBJ1-1, with a weak D call TRBD1 (5 bases). The CDR3 is 13 amino acids. Trimming left V 5 bases short and J 1 base short, with 8 bases between. Germline values: CDR1 SEHNR, CDR2 FQNEAQ (reference sequence). The CDR3 loop reads CASSLGQNTEAFF. The CDR3, as DNA: TGTGCCAGCAGCCTCGGACAGAACACTGAAGCTTTCTTT. The entire variable domain, with the rest obtained from reference TRBV7-9 and TRBJ1-1, is as follows: DTGVSQNPRHKITKRGQNVTFRCDPISEHNRLYWYRQTLGQGPEFLTYFQNEAQLEKSRLLSDRFSAERPKGSFSTLEIQRTEQGDSAMYLCASSLGQNTEAFFGQGTRLTVV.

With regard to this clone: Other nucleotide sequences in the sample specify the same CDR3. This sequence joins TRBV19 and TRBJ1-5, with unresolved D. The CDR3 is made up of 12 amino acids. The germline V and J ends were trimmed by 5 bases and 3 bases, with 5 bases remaining between them. Germline V CDR1 and CDR2: LNHDA, SQIVND (reference sequence). In DNA, the CDR3 is TGTGCCAGTAGTCCCAACAATCAGCCCCAGCATTTT. It specifies CASSPNNQPQHF. The full variable domain, with the rest looked up from reference TRBV19 and TRBJ1-5, is DGGITQSPKYLFRKEGQNVTLSCEQNLNHDAMYWYRQDPGQGLRLIYYSQIVNDFQKGDIAEGYSVSREKKESFPLTVTSAQKNPTAFYLCASSPNNQPQHFGDGTRLSIL.

The CDR3 DNA follows: TGTGCCAGCAGCGTAGATCCGCAGGTCTATGGCTACACCTTC. This encodes CASSVDPQVYGYTF. The V gene is TRBV9, the J gene TRBJ1-2, with no clear D. With 0 bases removed from V and 4 bases from J, the gap between germline ends came to 10 bases. From germline, CDR1 is SGDLS and CDR2 YYNGEE. The CDR3 runs 14 residues. The entire variable domain, with the rest obtained from reference TRBV9 and TRBJ1-2, is as follows: DSGVTQTPKHLITATGQRVTLRCSPRSGDLSVYWYQQSLDQGLQFLIQYYNGEERAKGNILERFSAQQFPDLHSELNLSSLELGDSALYFCASSVDPQVYGYTFGSGTRLTVV.

This clone was counted between two and nine times. The chain is built from TRBV9 and TRBJ2-2, with a possible D match to TRBD1 (6 bases). The germline V and J ends were trimmed by 3 bases and 6 bases, with 18 bases remaining between them. The CDR3 loop spans 16 amino acids. Germline V gene data show CDR1 as SGDLS and CDR2 as YYNGEE. DNA for the CDR3: TGTGCCAGCAGCGGAATATGGACAGACCGGGCCGGGGAGCTGTTTTTT. Its translation is CASSGIWTDRAGELFF.

The chain links TRBV29-1 to TRBJ2-7; 10 bases map to TRBD1. The V gene end was trimmed by 7 bases and the J gene end by 4 bases; junction bases not matched to a gene: 1. Germline CDR1 SQVTM, CDR2 ANQGSEA. The CDR3 has 11 residues. The CDR3: CSADRGYEQYF. As DNA, the CDR3 is TGCAGCGCGGACAGGGGGTACGAGCAGTACTTC.

The chain carries TRBV27 and TRBJ1-6; D is ambiguous. The germline V gene has CDR1 MNHEY and CDR2 SMNVEV (reference sequence). This CDR3 contains 13 residues. The V end lost 7 bases, the J end lost 2 bases, and 6 bases lay between the germline ends. In DNA, the CDR3 is TGTGCCAGCACCGACACCTATAATTCACCCCTCCACTTT. Residues: CASTDTYNSPLHF.

The V gene is TRBV6-2 or TRBV6-3, the J gene TRBJ2-1; the match to TRBD2 covers 8 bases. There are 16 residues in the CDR3. J was trimmed by 6 bases and V by 0 bases; bases with no gene match: 7. Germline V gives CDR1 MNHEY, CDR2 SVGEGT. CDR3 sequence (DNA): TGTGCCAGCAGTTACTCCGGCGGGAGGCGATTCAATGAGCAGTTCTTC. Translated, it gives CASSYSGGRRFNEQFF.